The clone carrying this TCR beta chain was detected many times. Its antigen is currently unknown. This entry comes from a study of T cells in Graves' hyperthyroidism and ophthalmopathy. Study-level results: Most expanded thyroid clonotypes above 0.001 recurred in blood.

Hyperthyroidism of Graves' type that showed no ophthalmopathy progression within 18 months was stable. The hyperthyroidism patients had all been newly diagnosed, and their disease duration was under 2 months. Their ages ranged from 18 to 65 years. Germline CDR1 reads SNHLY; CDR2 reads FYNNEI. Trimming removed 1 base at V and 2 bases at J, with 8 bases between. The CDR3 covers 15 residues. There were TCR beta CDR3 regions amplified from RNA transcripts. Primed by the HTBI set, a first-round RT-PCR was run on the TCR CDR3. From the multiplex PCR reads, TCRdb called clonotypes with MiXCR, one entry per CDR3 protein. The sample contains over 300,000 distinct CDR3 sequences, about 15% of which appear only once.

Material for sequencing was blood. This chain connects TRBV2 to TRBJ2-2, with D tentatively TRBD2 (5 bases). The sequence was obtained from a woman aged 60-70 years with Graves' hyperthyroidism. This chain's CDR3 is CASSEGGSNTGELFF. The CDR3 region has the DNA TGTGCCAGCAGTGAAGGTGGGAGCAACACCGGGGAGCTGTTTTTT.